This TCR beta chain was sequenced during a study of blood T cell repertoires in COVID-19. The table came from immunoSEQ multiplex PCR; TCRdb's copy has only in-frame clones and leaves some out. The table records about 180,000 clones, around 85% of them present only once. The sample was peripheral blood. The sequence was obtained from a woman aged 80 or over with acute or convalescent COVID-19.

In DNA, the CDR3 is TGTGCCAGCAGTTACTATAATCGGGCTGGCCCGTTGAGGGATGAGCAGTTCTTC. It yields the protein CASSYYNRAGPLRDEQFF. This chain connects TRBV6-2 or TRBV6-3 to TRBJ2-1; tentatively, D is TRBD2 (5 bases). Germline V gene data show CDR1 as MNHEY and CDR2 as SVGEGT. CDR3 length equals 18 residues. V dropped 1 base and J dropped 8 bases, with 24 bases sitting between them.